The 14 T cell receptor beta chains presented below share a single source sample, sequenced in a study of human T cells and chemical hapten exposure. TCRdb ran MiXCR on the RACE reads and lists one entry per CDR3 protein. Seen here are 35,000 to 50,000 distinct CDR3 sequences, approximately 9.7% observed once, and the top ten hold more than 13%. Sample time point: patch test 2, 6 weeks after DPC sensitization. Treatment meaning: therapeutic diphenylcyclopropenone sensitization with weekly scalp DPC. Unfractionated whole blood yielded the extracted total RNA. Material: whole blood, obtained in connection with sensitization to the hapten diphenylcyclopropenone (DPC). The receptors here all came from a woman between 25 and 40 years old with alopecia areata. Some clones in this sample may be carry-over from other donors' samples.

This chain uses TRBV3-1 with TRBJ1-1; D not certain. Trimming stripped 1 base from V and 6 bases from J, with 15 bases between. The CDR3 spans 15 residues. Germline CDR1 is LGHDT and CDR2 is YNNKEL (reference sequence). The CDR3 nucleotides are TGTGCCAGCAGCCAAGGTCTGGGCTCTGGGCCTGAAGCTTTCTTT. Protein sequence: CASSQGLGSGPEAFF.

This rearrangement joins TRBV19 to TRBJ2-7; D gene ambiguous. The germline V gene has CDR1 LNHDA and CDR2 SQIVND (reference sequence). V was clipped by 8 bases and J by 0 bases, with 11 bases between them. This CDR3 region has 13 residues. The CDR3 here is CASRGPSSYEQYF. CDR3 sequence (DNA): TGTGCCAGTCGCGGCCCCAGCTCCTACGAGCAGTACTTC.

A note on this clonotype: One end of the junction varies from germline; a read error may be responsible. The CDR3 nucleotides read TGTGCCAGCAGAAAGGGGGGAAGCTCCTGCGAGCAGTACTTC. Its translation: CASRKGGSSCEQYF. The chain is built from TRBV12-3 or TRBV12-4 and TRBJ2-7, with D possibly called TRBD1 or TRBD2 (6 bases each). This CDR3 region has 14 residues.

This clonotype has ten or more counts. The CDR3 bases are TGTGCCAGCAGTTACTCGCGACTCCTAAACACTGAAGCTTTCTTT. This gives the protein CASSYSRLLNTEAFF. The V gene is TRBV6-5, the J gene TRBJ1-1; D remains unclear. The CDR3 has 15 amino acids. Looked up from germline, CDR1 is MNHEY and CDR2 is SVGAGI. V lost 0 bases, J lost 2 bases, and 10 bases lay in between.

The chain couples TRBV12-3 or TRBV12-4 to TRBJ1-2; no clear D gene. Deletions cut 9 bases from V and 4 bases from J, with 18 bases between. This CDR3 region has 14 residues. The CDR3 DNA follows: TGTGCCAGTCGCCCCGCCCTGGGGAGCTATGGCTACACCTTC. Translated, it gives CASRPALGSYGYTF.

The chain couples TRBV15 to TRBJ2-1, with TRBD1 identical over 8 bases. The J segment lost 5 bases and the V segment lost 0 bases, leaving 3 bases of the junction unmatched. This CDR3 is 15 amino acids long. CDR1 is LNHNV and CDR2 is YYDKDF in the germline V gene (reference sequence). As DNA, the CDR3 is TGTGCCACCAGCAGAGACAGGGGGCAGCACAATGAGCAGTTCTTC. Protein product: CATSRDRGQHNEQFF. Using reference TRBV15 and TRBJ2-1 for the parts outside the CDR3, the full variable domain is DAMVIQNPRYQVTQFGKPVTLSCSQTLNHNVMYWYQQKSSQAPKLLFHYYDKDFNNEADTPDNFQSRRPNTSFCFLDIRSPGLGDTAMYLCATSRDRGQHNEQFFGPGTRLTVL.

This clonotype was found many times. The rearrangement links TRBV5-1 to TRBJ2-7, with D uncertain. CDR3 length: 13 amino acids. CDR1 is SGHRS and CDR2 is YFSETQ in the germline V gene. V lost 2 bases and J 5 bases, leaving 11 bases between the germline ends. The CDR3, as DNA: TGCGCCAGCAGCTTCCCGGGCGGTGACGAGCAGTACTTC. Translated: CASSFPGGDEQYF.

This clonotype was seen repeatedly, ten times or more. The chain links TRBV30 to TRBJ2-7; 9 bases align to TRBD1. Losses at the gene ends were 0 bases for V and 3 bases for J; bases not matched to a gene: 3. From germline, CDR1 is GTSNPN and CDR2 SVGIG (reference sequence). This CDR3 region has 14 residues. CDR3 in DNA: TGTGCCTGGAGTGTCGGGACAGGGCTCTACGAGCAGTACTTC. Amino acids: CAWSVGTGLYEQYF.

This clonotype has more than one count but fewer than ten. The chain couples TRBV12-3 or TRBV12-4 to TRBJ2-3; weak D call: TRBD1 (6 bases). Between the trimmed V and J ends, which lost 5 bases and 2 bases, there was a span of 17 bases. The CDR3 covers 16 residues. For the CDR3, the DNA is TGTGCCAGCAGTCCTCTTCCAGGGGCCTCCACAGATACGCAGTATTTT. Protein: CASSPLPGASTDTQYF.

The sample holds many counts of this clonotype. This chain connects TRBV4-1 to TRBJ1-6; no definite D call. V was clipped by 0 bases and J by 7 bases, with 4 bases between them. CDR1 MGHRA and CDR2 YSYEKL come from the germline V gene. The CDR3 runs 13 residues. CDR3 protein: CASSQDINSPLHF. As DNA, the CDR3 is TGCGCCAGCAGCCAAGACATAAATTCACCCCTCCACTTT.

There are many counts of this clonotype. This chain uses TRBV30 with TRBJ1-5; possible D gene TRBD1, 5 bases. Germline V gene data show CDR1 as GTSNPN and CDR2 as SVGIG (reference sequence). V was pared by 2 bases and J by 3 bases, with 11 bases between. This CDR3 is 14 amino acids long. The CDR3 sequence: CAWSPGTFNQPQHF. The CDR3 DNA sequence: TGTGCCTGGAGTCCAGGGACCTTCAATCAGCCCCAGCATTTT.

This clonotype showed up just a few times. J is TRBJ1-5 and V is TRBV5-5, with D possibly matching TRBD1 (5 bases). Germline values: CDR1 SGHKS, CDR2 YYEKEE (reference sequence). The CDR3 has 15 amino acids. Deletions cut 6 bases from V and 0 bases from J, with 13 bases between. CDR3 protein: CASNLWGDSNQPQHF. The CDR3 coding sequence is TGTGCCAGCAACCTATGGGGCGATAGCAATCAGCCCCAGCATTTT.

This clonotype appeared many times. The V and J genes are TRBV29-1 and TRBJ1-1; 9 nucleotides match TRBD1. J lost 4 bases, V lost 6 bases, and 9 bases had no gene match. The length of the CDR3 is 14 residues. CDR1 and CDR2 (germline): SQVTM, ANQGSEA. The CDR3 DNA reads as TGCAGCGTGGAGTGGACAGGGGTAGGCACTGAAGCTTTCTTT. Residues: CSVEWTGVGTEAFF.

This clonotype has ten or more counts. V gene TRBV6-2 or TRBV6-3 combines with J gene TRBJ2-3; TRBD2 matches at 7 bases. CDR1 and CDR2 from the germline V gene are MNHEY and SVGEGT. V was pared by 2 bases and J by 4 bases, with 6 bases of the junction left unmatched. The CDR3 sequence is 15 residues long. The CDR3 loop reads CASSYAEAGSDTQYF. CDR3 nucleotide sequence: TGTGCCAGCAGTTACGCCGAAGCGGGGTCAGATACGCAGTATTTT.